This entry lists 22 T cell receptor beta chains sequenced from one sample in a study of T cell responses to AZD1222 COVID-19 vaccine. Data came from immunoSEQ multiplex PCR; TCRdb stores just in-frame clones and leaves some out. This table holds 85,000 or so clones, more than 80% found once. Sequenced material: peripheral blood, taken on day 0 of AZD1222 vaccination. These receptors all come from an adult in good health.

This rearrangement joins TRBV15 to TRBJ1-1; perhaps TRBD1 as D (5 bases). V was trimmed by 0 bases and J by 2 bases, leaving 16 bases between them. Germline loops: CDR1 LNHNV, CDR2 YYDKDF (reference sequence). The CDR3 runs to 17 residues. The CDR3 sequence: CATSRDGPQGGNTEAFF. In nucleotides, the CDR3 is TGTGCCACCAGCAGAGATGGCCCCCAGGGAGGTAACACTGAAGCTTTCTTT.

This rearrangement joins TRBV6-5 to TRBJ2-2, with D possibly matching TRBD1 (6 bases). Germline V gene data show CDR1 as MNHEY and CDR2 as SVGAGI. Trimming took off 6 bases at V and 4 bases at J, with 12 bases between the two ends. The CDR3 loop spans 14 amino acids. The CDR3, as DNA: TGTGCCAGCAGAAGGACAGCCAGCACCGGGGAGCTGTTTTTT. It specifies CASRRTASTGELFF.

The genes are TRBV7-2 and TRBJ2-1; 11 positions agree with TRBD2. The CDR3 runs to 16 residues. Germline V CDR1 and CDR2: SGHTA, FQGNSA. With V trimmed by 1 base and J by 6 bases, 5 bases remained unmatched. In nucleotides, the CDR3 is TGTGCCAGCAGCTTAGTTGGACTAGCGGGTTCCAATGAGCAGTTCTTC. Protein: CASSLVGLAGSNEQFF.

The chain links TRBV2 to TRBJ1-1; D gene ambiguous. This CDR3 contains 14 residues. V lost 4 bases to trimming and J lost 5 bases, with 14 bases between them. Germline V CDR1 and CDR2: SNHLY, FYNNEI. Here the CDR3 reads CASSAIRTRTEAFF. The CDR3 bases are TGTGCCAGCAGTGCAATAAGGACTAGGACTGAAGCTTTCTTT.

This chain connects TRBV6-2 or TRBV6-3 to TRBJ1-1; D remains unclear. CDR3 length equals 14 residues. The germline V gene has CDR1 MNHEY and CDR2 SVGEGT. V was shortened by 2 bases and J by 0 bases, with 7 bases between the two germline ends. The CDR3 DNA reads as TGTGCCAGCAGTTACGTTGATTTGAACACTGAAGCTTTCTTT. It is translated as CASSYVDLNTEAFF.

V is TRBV13 and J is TRBJ1-5, with D unresolved. Trimming removed 0 bases at V and 6 bases at J, with 3 bases between. This CDR3 is 12 amino acids long. CDR1 is PRHDT and CDR2 is FYEKMQ in the germline V gene (reference sequence). DNA of the CDR3: TGTGCCAGCAGCTTAGGTACTCAGCCCCAGCATTTT. It codes for CASSLGTQPQHF.

This clone has just a few counts. The chain combines TRBV10-3 with TRBJ1-4; no clear D gene. This CDR3 is built from 15 residues. Germline CDR1 and CDR2: ENHRY and SYGVKD. V dropped 4 bases and J dropped 2 bases, with 11 bases sitting between them. The CDR3 DNA is TGTGCCATCAGTGTAAGCGGGGTGACTAATGAAAAACTGTTTTTT. Its translation: CAISVSGVTNEKLFF.

V and J are TRBV6-4 and TRBJ1-5; D remains ambiguous. The germline V gene has CDR1 MRHNA and CDR2 SNTAGT. V was cut by 1 base and J by 6 bases, with 7 bases left in between. This CDR3 has 13 residues. The CDR3 DNA reads TGTGCCAGCAGTGACTTTCTCCCTCAGCCCCAGCATTTT. Protein product: CASSDFLPQPQHF.

V gene TRBV5-1 combines with J gene TRBJ1-6, with unresolved D. Germline values: CDR1 SGHRS, CDR2 YFSETQ. CDR3 size: 16 residues. Trimming shortened V by 4 bases and J by 0 bases, and 11 bases separated the two germline ends. Written as DNA, the CDR3 is TGCGCCAGCAGCCACCAAGAAAGCTCCTATAATTCACCCCTCCACTTT. Translated, it gives CASSHQESSYNSPLHF.

The rearrangement joins TRBV9 to TRBJ2-3; TRBD2 matches at 9 bases. Looked up from germline, CDR1 is SGDLS and CDR2 is YYNGEE. This CDR3 comprises 16 residues. J lost 4 bases, V lost 0 bases, and 6 bases had no gene match. CDR3 sequence reads: CASSVAAGGRADTQYF. The CDR3 DNA is TGTGCCAGCAGCGTAGCAGCGGGGGGTAGGGCAGATACGCAGTATTTT.

The chain carries TRBV28 and TRBJ2-3; TRBD1 matches 9 bases. Germline V gives CDR1 MDHEN, CDR2 SYDVKM. J gave up 6 bases and V 6 bases, and 10 bases lay outside the gene matches. This CDR3 is 15 amino acids long. The CDR3 nucleotides read TGTGCCAGCAGCAGGGGACAGGGCACTCCCGATACGCAGTATTTT. This encodes CASSRGQGTPDTQYF.

The sample holds a few counts of this clone. The V call is TRBV6-1, the J call TRBJ2-2; D ambiguous. Germline values: CDR1 MNHNS, CDR2 SASEGT. The V end lost 1 base, the J end lost 5 bases, and 11 bases lay between the germline ends. The CDR3 length is 15 residues. Written as DNA, the CDR3 is TGTGCCAGCAGTGAAGTCGGTGTGATAACCGGGGAGCTGTTTTTT. Amino acids: CASSEVGVITGELFF.

The J gene is TRBJ1-2, the V gene TRBV6-5; the match to TRBD1 covers 9 bases. CDR1 is MNHEY, CDR2 SVGAGI, per germline. V shed 6 bases, J shed 8 bases, and the junction held 7 bases outside the gene matches. This CDR3 comprises 13 residues. As DNA, the CDR3 is TGTGCCAGCAGCTCTGACAGGGGGGGAGGCTACACCTTC. Its protein is CASSSDRGGGYTF.

This chain joins TRBV27 and TRBJ1-1; D possibly corresponds to TRBD1 (5 bases). The V end lost 8 bases, the J end lost 4 bases, and 17 bases lay between the germline ends. CDR1 and CDR2 (germline): MNHEY, SMNVEV (reference sequence). The CDR3 covers 14 residues. CDR3 sequence (DNA): TGTGCCAGCTCTCTAGCAGGGAGGGTCACTGAAGCTTTCTTT. It yields the protein CASSLAGRVTEAFF.

The V gene is TRBV15, the J gene TRBJ1-1; tentatively, D is TRBD1 (5 bases). The V end lost 4 bases, the J end lost 4 bases, and 7 bases lay between the germline ends. Per the germline V gene, CDR1 is LNHNV and CDR2 is YYDKDF (reference sequence). The CDR3 is 12 residues long. The CDR3 nucleotides read TGTGCCACCAGCATAGGGGCCACTGAAGCTTTCTTT. Protein: CATSIGATEAFF.

This chain connects TRBV10-1 to TRBJ2-7; D gene ambiguous. The germline V and J ends were trimmed by 1 base and 6 bases, with 13 bases remaining between them. CDR3 length: 14 amino acids. The germline CDR1 and CDR2 sequences are WNHNN and SYGVQD (reference sequence). CDR3 sequence (DNA): TGCGCCAGCAGTGAGTTGGACCGTCGTGGCGAGCAGTACTTC. It specifies CASSELDRRGEQYF.

The chain joins TRBV5-6 to TRBJ2-7; 10 bases align to TRBD1. The CDR3 covers 14 residues. CDR1 is SGHDT and CDR2 is YYEEEE in the germline V gene. After removal of 2 bases from V and 5 bases from J, the junction contained 4 bases not matched to a gene. The DNA for the CDR3 is TGTGCCAGCAGCTTTGGACAGGGGGTCAACGAGCAGTACTTC. This gives the protein CASSFGQGVNEQYF.

This sequence joins TRBV5-1 and TRBJ2-2; 11 bases match TRBD2. The CDR3 runs 15 residues. The germline gives CDR1 SGHRS, CDR2 YFSETQ. V lost 7 bases to trimming and J lost 5 bases; unmatched junction nucleotides: 7. CDR3 protein: CASAERTSGTGELFF. The CDR3 region has the DNA TGCGCCAGCGCGGAGCGGACTAGCGGGACCGGGGAGCTGTTTTTT.

The chain has TRBV9 and TRBJ2-3; D might be TRBD2 (7 bases). The V end lost 5 bases, the J end lost 1 base, and 17 bases lay between the germline ends. The CDR3 extends over 16 amino acids. Germline assignment: CDR1 SGDLS and CDR2 YYNGEE. The chain's CDR3 is CASSDRGGARTDTQYF. The CDR3 DNA reads as TGTGCCAGCAGTGACCGTGGGGGGGCCCGCACAGATACGCAGTATTTT.

The V and J genes are TRBV7-8 and TRBJ1-1; possible D gene TRBD1, 6 bases. The CDR3 has 16 amino acids. Germline loops: CDR1 SGHVS, CDR2 FQNEAQ. V lost 3 bases and J 4 bases, leaving 18 bases between the germline ends. The CDR3 reads CASSFRDTLPGTEAFF. The CDR3 DNA sequence: TGTGCCAGCAGCTTTCGGGACACTCTCCCGGGCACTGAAGCTTTCTTT.

The V call is TRBV19, the J call TRBJ2-1; 10 bases are a match to TRBD2. The trim removed 3 bases at V and 6 bases at J, leaving 2 bases unmatched. The CDR3 contains 14 residues. Germline CDR1 LNHDA, CDR2 SQIVND (reference sequence). In DNA, the CDR3 is TGTGCCAGTAGTATCGTAGCGGGGGGCAATGAGCAGTTCTTC. Protein product: CASSIVAGGNEQFF.

J is TRBJ1-1 and V is TRBV6-5; TRBD1 might be the D (5 bases). The germline V gene encodes CDR1 MNHEY and CDR2 SVGAGI. V was shortened by 5 bases and J by 1 base, with 14 bases between the two germline ends. There are 15 residues in the CDR3. The CDR3 nucleotides read TGTGCCAGCAGTCCCCAGGGACGGCCGAACACTGAAGCTTTCTTT. Translated: CASSPQGRPNTEAFF.